This TCR beta chain was documented in a study of blood T cells in healthy people across ages. This CDR3 has 15 amino acids. J gave up 6 bases and V 4 bases, and 6 bases lay outside the gene matches. Germline CDR1 reads SGHTA; CDR2 reads FQGNSA. Together with a sample-barcoded 5' primer, a J-beta primer mix was included in a second PCR lasting about 6 to 11 cycles. TCRdb re-called the 5' RACE reads through MiXCR, storing one row per CDR3 protein. The data show fewer than 800,000 distinct CDR3 sequences, 45% to 50% seen once. J is TRBJ2-1 and V is TRBV7-2, with 10 bases fitting TRBD1. The sequenced material came from blood. The receptor was isolated from a woman aged 55-70 years in good health. CDR3 bases: TGTGCCAGCAGCTATAAAGGGACAGGGGCCAATGAGCAGTTCTTC. Translated, it gives CASSYKGTGANEQFF.